This T cell receptor (beta chain) was retrieved from a study of beta chain features in type 1 diabetes. Across the whole study: The number of sorted cells examined across all samples was roughly 100,000,000. General study results and limits: A potential PCR bias toward shorter templates would be equal in patient and control samples. Moderately but significantly shorter TCRB CDR3s were found in Type 1 diabetes patients in all four CD4+ subsets. Any HLA-type effect on TCRB rearrangement remained unresolved here. The VDJ junctions of type 1 diabetes patients carried fewer insertions and more deletions.

Of the isolated RNA, all was reverse transcribed, and so the sequenced material was expressed TCRB transcripts. TCRdb's copy holds only in-frame clones and misses some; the assay was immunoSEQ multiplex PCR. This table has approximately 240,000 clones, roughly 16% appearing once. Comment on this clone: Its antigen is not identified.

V was pared by 6 bases and J by 5 bases, with 13 bases between. Germline CDR1 and CDR2: SGHTA and FQGNSA. The CDR3 contains 13 residues. The sequence derives from a man aged 25-45 years with type 1 diabetes. The rearrangement uses TRBV7-2 and TRBJ2-5; a possible D gene is TRBD1 (6 bases). The sequenced sample was naive CD4+ T cells from blood. DNA for the CDR3: TGTGCCAGCAGGGTGGCTGGGGGCGAGACCCAGTACTTC. Its translation: CASRVAGGETQYF.